Presented here are 13 T cell receptor beta chains from one specimen sequenced in a study of T cells after posttransplantation cyclophosphamide. The data were produced by immunoSEQ multiplex PCR, yet TCRdb's version contains in-frame clones alone and is incomplete. The table shows about 31,000 clones, with around 90% occurring only once. Cells defined as naive were viable CD3+CD4+ or CD3+CD8+ and CCR7+CD45RA+CD45RO-CD95-CD27+CD28+. The sequenced sample was naive CD4+ T cells sorted from blood. The receptors were sampled from a young man in good health and a related stem cell transplant donor.

This rearrangement joins TRBV27 to TRBJ1-2, with D maybe TRBD1 (6 bases). Germline V lookup: CDR1 MNHEY, CDR2 SMNVEV (reference sequence). Trimming shortened V by 6 bases and J by 5 bases, and 13 bases separated the two germline ends. This CDR3 has 13 amino acids. The CDR3 sequence is CASSPDSNYGYTF. In DNA, the CDR3 is TGTGCCAGCAGCCCGGACAGCAATTATGGCTACACCTTC.

Concerning this clone: A read error may produce the germline difference seen at one junction end. This chain joins TRBV7-8 and TRBJ2-7, with D possibly TRBD1 on 6 matching bases. CDR3 length: 15 amino acids. CDR1 is SGHVS and CDR2 is FQNEAQ in the germline V gene. In DNA form, the CDR3 reads TGTGCCAGCAGCTTAGTACAGGGAGATACCTACGGGCAGTACTTC. Residues: CASSLVQGDTYGQYF.

This clone was picked up one time. The V call is TRBV5-1, the J call TRBJ2-7; TRBD1 matches 10 bases. Germline values: CDR1 SGHRS, CDR2 YFSETQ. There are 15 residues in the CDR3. V shed 4 bases and J 3 bases; nucleotides not matched to a gene: 7. CDR3 in amino acids: CASSDRDRGRYEQYF. The DNA for the CDR3 is TGCGCCAGCAGCGACCGGGACAGGGGACGCTACGAGCAGTACTTC.

The chain links TRBV27 to TRBJ1-2; D is uncertain. This CDR3 is 14 amino acids long. CDR1 MNHEY and CDR2 SMNVEV come from the germline V gene (reference sequence). The V end was cut by 5 bases, the J end by 4 bases, with 14 bases between. CDR3: CASSPVGLFYGYTF. The DNA of the CDR3 is TGTGCCAGCAGTCCAGTTGGACTGTTCTATGGCTACACCTTC.

The sample holds one count of this clone. The V and J genes are TRBV29-1 and TRBJ2-5; TRBD2 matches 12 bases. Germline trimming cut 4 bases from V and 4 bases from J; bases unmatched to any gene: 7. CDR3 length: 15 amino acids. Germline V gene data show CDR1 as SQVTM and CDR2 as ANQGSEA. Written as DNA, the CDR3 is TGCAGCGTTGCTAGCGGGGGGGCTGTGGGAGAGACCCAGTACTTC. This encodes CSVASGGAVGETQYF.

The gene calls are TRBV9 and TRBJ1-1; D is unclear. The V gene lost 8 bases and the J gene lost 6 bases, with 8 bases spanning the gap. The CDR3 has 10 amino acids. CDR1 is SGDLS, CDR2 YYNGEE, per germline. CDR3 in amino acids: CARPRAEAFF. The CDR3 bases are TGTGCCAGACCGCGGGCTGAAGCTTTCTTT. Complete variable domain (other parts from reference TRBV9 and TRBJ1-1): DSGVTQTPKHLITATGQRVTLRCSPRSGDLSVYWYQQSLDQGLQFLIQYYNGEERAKGNILERFSAQQFPDLHSELNLSSLELGDSALYFCARPRAEAFFGQGTRLTVV.

This chain uses TRBV14 with TRBJ2-7; TRBD1 matches 10 bases. The junction had 9 bases not matched to a gene; V was cut back by 4 bases and J by 0 bases. CDR3 length: 17 residues. Germline CDR1 and CDR2: SGHDN and FVKESK. The CDR3 DNA sequence: TGTGCCAGCAGCCTCCGGGACAGGGGATTTAACTCCTACGAGCAGTACTTC. This translates into CASSLRDRGFNSYEQYF.

J is TRBJ2-7 and V is TRBV28, with TRBD1 matching 8 bases. The germline gives CDR1 MDHEN, CDR2 SYDVKM. The junction had 12 bases not matched to a gene; V was cut back by 5 bases and J by 0 bases. The CDR3 runs 17 residues. The CDR3 bases are TGTGCCAGCAGTCCACATAGGACAGGGAGGAGCTCCTACGAGCAGTACTTC. This sequence encodes CASSPHRTGRSSYEQYF.

The V call is TRBV5-1, the J call TRBJ2-1; possible D gene TRBD1, 5 bases. Germline V gene data show CDR1 as SGHRS and CDR2 as YFSETQ. Trimming stripped 0 bases from V and 3 bases from J, with 10 bases between. The CDR3 loop spans 15 amino acids. CDR3 region: CASSLGDRNYNEQFF. CDR3 in DNA: TGCGCCAGCAGCTTGGGAGACAGAAACTACAATGAGCAGTTCTTC.

This rearrangement joins TRBV19 to TRBJ2-2, with 7 bases identical to TRBD1. The CDR3 covers 14 residues. Germline lookup yields CDR1 LNHDA and CDR2 SQIVND (reference sequence). The V segment lost 4 bases and the J segment 6 bases; nucleotides outside the gene matches: 5. The CDR3 is CASSTTGSAGELFF. Here the CDR3 DNA reads TGTGCCAGTAGTACGACAGGGTCCGCCGGGGAGCTGTTTTTT. The entire variable domain, with the rest obtained from reference TRBV19 and TRBJ2-2, is as follows: DGGITQSPKYLFRKEGQNVTLSCEQNLNHDAMYWYRQDPGQGLRLIYYSQIVNDFQKGDIAEGYSVSREKKESFPLTVTSAQKNPTAFYLCASSTTGSAGELFFGEGSRLTVL.

The genes are TRBV7-9 and TRBJ2-1, with D possibly being TRBD2 (5 bases). Germline values: CDR1 SEHNR, CDR2 FQNEAQ (reference sequence). CDR3 length: 12 residues. Trimming stripped 5 bases from V and 5 bases from J, with 7 bases between. The CDR3 loop reads CASSRDHNEQFF. The CDR3 DNA reads as TGTGCCAGCAGCCGGGATCACAATGAGCAGTTCTTC.

CDR3 nucleotides: TGTGCCAGCTCACCAGTGGGGCTCATGAACACTGAAGCTTTCTTT. Its translation is CASSPVGLMNTEAFF. The chain links TRBV18 to TRBJ1-1, with D possibly matching TRBD1 (5 bases). The CDR3 sequence is 15 residues long. Trimming stripped 2 bases from V and 0 bases from J, with 10 bases between. CDR1 and CDR2 (germline): KGHSH, LQKENI. The full variable domain, its missing parts supplied by reference TRBV18 and TRBJ1-1, is NAGVMQNPRHLVRRRGQEARLRCSPMKGHSHVYWYRQLPEEGLKFMVYLQKENIIDESGMPKERFSAEFPKEGPSILRIQQVVRGDSAAYFCASSPVGLMNTEAFFGQGTRLTVV.

The chain carries TRBV10-3 and TRBJ2-5; 9 positions match TRBD1. Germline lookup yields CDR1 ENHRY and CDR2 SYGVKD. This CDR3 region has 14 residues. Trimming took 4 bases from V and 5 from J; bases not matched to a gene: 5. DNA for the CDR3: TGTGCCATCAGTGGGGGACAGGGCGGGGAGACCCAGTACTTC. Residues: CAISGGQGGETQYF.